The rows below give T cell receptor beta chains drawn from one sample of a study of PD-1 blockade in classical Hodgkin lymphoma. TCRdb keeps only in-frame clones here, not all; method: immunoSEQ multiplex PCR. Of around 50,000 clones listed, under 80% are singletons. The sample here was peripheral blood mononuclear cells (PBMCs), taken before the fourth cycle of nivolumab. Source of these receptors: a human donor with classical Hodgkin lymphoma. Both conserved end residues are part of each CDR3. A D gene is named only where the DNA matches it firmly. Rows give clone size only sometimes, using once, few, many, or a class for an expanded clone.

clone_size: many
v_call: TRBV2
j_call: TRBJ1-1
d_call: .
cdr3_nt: TGTGCCAGCAGGGACAGCCAGAACACTGAAGCTTTCTTT
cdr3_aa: CASRDSQNTEAFF

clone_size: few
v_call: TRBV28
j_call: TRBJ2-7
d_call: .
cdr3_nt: TGTGCCAGCAGTTTTGGACGGTTGTACGAGCAGTACTTC
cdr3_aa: CASSFGRLYEQYF

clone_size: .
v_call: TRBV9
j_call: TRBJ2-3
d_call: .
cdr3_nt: TGTGCCAGCAGCGCAGAGGGGGTTAGCACAGATACGCAGTATTTT
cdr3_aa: CASSAEGVSTDTQYF

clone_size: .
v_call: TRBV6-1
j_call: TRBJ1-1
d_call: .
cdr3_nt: TGTGCCAGCAGTCCCGGGAGGAACACTGAAGCTTTCTTT
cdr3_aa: CASSPGRNTEAFF

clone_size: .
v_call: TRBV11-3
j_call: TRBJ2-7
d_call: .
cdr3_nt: TGTGCCAGCAGCTTGGGGGCCTATGAGCAGTACTTC
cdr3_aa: CASSLGAYEQYF

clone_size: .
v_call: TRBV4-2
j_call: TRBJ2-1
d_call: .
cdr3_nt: TGTGCCAGCAGCCAAAGAGGGGGGGGTTTTTGGGAGCAGTTCTTC
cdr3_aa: CASSQRGGGFWEQFF

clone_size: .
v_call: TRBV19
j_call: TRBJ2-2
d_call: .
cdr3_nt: TGTGCCAGTAGTATAGGGGGGCTCGGGTCCGGGGAGCTGTTTTTT
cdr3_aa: CASSIGGLGSGELFF

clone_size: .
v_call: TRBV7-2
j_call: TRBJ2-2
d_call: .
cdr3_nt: TGTGCCAGCAGCTTAACATGGACCGGGGAGCTGTTTTTT
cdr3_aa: CASSLTWTGELFF

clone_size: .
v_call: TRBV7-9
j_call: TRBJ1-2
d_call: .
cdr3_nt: TGTGCCAGCAGCTTTGAAACAGCTCCCTATGGCTACACCTTC
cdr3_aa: CASSFETAPYGYTF

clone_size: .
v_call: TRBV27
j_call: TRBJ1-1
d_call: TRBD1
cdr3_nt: TGTGCCAGCAGTTTTCATCCCGGGACAGGTACTGTAAAAGCTTTCTTT
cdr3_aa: CASSFHPGTGTVKAFF

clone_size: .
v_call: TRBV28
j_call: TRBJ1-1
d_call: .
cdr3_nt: TGTGCCAGCAGCCAGCTTCAGAACACTGAAGCTTTCTTT
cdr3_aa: CASSQLQNTEAFF

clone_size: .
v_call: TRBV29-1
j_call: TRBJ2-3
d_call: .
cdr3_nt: TGCAGCGTTATAGGGGGGAAAGATACGCAGTATTTT
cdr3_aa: CSVIGGKDTQYF

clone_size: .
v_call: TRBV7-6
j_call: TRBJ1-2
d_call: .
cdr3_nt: TGTGCCAGCAGCCATTTTTCTGATCGAGGAAGAAGGGGCTATGGCTACACCTTC
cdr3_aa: CASSHFSDRGRRGYGYTF

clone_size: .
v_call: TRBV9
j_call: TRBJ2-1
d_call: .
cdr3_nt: TGTGCCAGCAGCGGGAGGGGCCACAATGAGCAGTTCTTC
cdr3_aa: CASSGRGHNEQFF

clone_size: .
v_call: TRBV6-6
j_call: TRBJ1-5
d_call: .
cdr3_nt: TGTGCCAGCAGGAGCAGGGTGAATAGCAATCAGCCCCAGCATTTT
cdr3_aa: CASRSRVNSNQPQHF

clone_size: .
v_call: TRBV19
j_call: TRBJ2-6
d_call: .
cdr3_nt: TGTGCCAGTAGTATCCCCCTCTCTGGGGCCAACGTCCTGACTTTC
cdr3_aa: CASSIPLSGANVLTF

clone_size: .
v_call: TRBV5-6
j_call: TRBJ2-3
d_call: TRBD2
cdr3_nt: TGTGCCAGCAGCTTGGTGCTAGCGGGAGGGAGGTTGGATACGCAGTATTTT
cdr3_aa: CASSLVLAGGRLDTQYF

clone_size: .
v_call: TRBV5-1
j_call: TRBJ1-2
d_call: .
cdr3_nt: TGCGCCAGCAGCTTGTTGGGAGTAGAGAGCGCTAACTATGGCTACACCTTC
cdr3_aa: CASSLLGVESANYGYTF

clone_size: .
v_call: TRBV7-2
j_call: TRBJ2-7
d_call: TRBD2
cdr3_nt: TGTGCCAGCAGCTTACTAGCGGGTATAGGCGAGCAGTACTTC
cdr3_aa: CASSLLAGIGEQYF

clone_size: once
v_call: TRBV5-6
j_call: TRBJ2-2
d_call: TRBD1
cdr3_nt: TGTGCCAGCAGCAAGGCGACAGGGGGCTGGGGCACCGGGGAGCTGTTTTTT
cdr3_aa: CASSKATGGWGTGELFF

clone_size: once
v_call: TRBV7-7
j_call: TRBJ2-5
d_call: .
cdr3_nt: TGTGCTAGCAGCCCAGGCGAGACCCAGTACTTC
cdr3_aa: CASSPGETQYF

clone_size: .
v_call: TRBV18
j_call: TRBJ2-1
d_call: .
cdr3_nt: TGTGCCAGCGACAGAGGTGGTGAGCAGTTCTTC
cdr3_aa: CASDRGGEQFF

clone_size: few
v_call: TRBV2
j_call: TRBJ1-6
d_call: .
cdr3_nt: TGTGCCAGCAGTGCTCGGGTCAGGAATTCACCCCTCCACTTT
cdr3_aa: CASSARVRNSPLHF

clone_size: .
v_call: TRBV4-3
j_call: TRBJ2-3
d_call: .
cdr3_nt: TGCGCCAGCAGCCCCCTTTCGGGGGAGGCGCAGTATTTT
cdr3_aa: CASSPLSGEAQYF

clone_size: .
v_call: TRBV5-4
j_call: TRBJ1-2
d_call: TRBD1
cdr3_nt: TGTGCCAGCAGCTCGGCCGACAGGGGACACTATGGCTACACCTTC
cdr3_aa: CASSSADRGHYGYTF

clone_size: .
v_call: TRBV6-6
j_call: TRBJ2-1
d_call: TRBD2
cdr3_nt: TGTGCCAGCAAGAGCGGGAGTTCCTACAATGAGCAGTTCTTC
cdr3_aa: CASKSGSSYNEQFF

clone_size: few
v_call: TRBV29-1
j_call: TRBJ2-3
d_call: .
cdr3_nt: TGCAGCGTTGGGGTTGGGGGTCCCACAGATACGCAGTATTTT
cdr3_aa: CSVGVGGPTDTQYF

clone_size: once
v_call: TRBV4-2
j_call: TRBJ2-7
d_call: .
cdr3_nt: TGTGCCAGCGGGAAGGCGGGCCTCTCCTACGAGCAGTACTTC
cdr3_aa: CASGKAGLSYEQYF

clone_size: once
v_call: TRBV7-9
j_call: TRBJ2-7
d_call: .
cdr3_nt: TGTGCCAGCAGCTGGGGGAACGAGCAGTACTTC
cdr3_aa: CASSWGNEQYF

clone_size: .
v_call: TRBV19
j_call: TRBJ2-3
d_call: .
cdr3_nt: TGTGCCAGTAGTAAACTAGTATTGGGGACAGATACGCAGTATTTT
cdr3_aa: CASSKLVLGTDTQYF

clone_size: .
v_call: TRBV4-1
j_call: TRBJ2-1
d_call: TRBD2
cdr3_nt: TGCGCCAGCAGCCAGGGGGGACTAGCGGGAGGGCCGGATAATGAGCAGTTCTTC
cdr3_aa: CASSQGGLAGGPDNEQFF

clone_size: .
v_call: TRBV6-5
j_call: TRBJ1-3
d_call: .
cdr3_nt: TGTGCCAGCAGACGGAGAACGTACTCTGGAAACACCATATATTTT
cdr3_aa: CASRRRTYSGNTIYF

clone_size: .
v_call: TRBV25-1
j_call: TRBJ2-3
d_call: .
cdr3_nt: TGTGCCAGCAGTGAAATAGGGGCCGGGGCAGATACGCAGTATTTT
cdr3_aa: CASSEIGAGADTQYF

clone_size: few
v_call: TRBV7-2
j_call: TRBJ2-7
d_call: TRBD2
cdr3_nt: TGTGCCAGCAGCTTCACTAGCGGGGATTACGAGCAGTACTTC
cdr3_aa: CASSFTSGDYEQYF

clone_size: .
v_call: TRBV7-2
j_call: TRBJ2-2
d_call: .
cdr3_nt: TGTGCCAGCAGCTTACAAGTTGCCGGGGAGCTGTTTTTT
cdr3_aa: CASSLQVAGELFF

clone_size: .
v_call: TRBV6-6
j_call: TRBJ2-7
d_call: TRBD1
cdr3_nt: TGTGCCAGCAGTTACCGCCCCAGGGGGACCTACGAGCAGTACTTC
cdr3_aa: CASSYRPRGTYEQYF

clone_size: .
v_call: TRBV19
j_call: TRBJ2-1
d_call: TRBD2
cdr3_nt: TGTGCCAGTAGTACGCGGCTAGCGGGAGGGCAGGAGCAGTTCTTC
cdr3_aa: CASSTRLAGGQEQFF

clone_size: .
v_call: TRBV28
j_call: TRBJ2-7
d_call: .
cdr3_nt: TGTGCCAGCGGCCCGAGAATACAGGGCGTCAAGTACTTC
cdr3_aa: CASGPRIQGVKYF

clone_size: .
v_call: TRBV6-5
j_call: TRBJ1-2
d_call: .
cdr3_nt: TGTGCCAGCAGCCGCGGAGTAGACGCTAACTATGGCTACACCTTC
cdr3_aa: CASSRGVDANYGYTF

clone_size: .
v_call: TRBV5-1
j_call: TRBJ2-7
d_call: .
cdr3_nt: TGCGCCAGCAGCCCCCCCGACGGCTCCTACGAGCAGTACTTC
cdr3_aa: CASSPPDGSYEQYF

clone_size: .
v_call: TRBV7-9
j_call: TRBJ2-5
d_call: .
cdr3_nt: TGTGCCAGCAGCGGGCATAAGTGGGACGTAACAGACCAAGAGACCCAGTACTTC
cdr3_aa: CASSGHKWDVTDQETQYF

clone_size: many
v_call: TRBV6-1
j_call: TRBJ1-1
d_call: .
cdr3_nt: TGTGCCAGCAGTGCCCAGGTAGAGACTGAAGCTTTCTTT
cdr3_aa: CASSAQVETEAFF

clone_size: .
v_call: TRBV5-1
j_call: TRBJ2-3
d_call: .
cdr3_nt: TGCGCCAGCACGGCGATGCGTAGCACAGATACGCAGTATTTT
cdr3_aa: CASTAMRSTDTQYF

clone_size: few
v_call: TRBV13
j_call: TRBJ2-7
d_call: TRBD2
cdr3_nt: TGTGCCAGCAGCTCCCGAGGGGGACTAGGCTACGAGCAGTACTTC
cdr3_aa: CASSSRGGLGYEQYF

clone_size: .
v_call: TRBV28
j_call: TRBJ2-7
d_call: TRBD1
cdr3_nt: TGTGCCAGCAGTTTATCAGGGACAGGGGACGAGCAGTACTTC
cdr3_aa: CASSLSGTGDEQYF

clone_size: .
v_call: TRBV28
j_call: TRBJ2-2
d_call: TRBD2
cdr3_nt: TGTGCCAGCAGTTTACTAGCGGGCACCGGGGAGCTGTTTTTT
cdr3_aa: CASSLLAGTGELFF

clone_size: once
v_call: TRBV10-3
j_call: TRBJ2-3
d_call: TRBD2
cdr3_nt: TGTGCCATCAGTGGACTAGCGGGAGGAGGAGCAGATACGCAGTATTTT
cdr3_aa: CAISGLAGGGADTQYF

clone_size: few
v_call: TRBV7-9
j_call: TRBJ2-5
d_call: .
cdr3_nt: TGTGCCAGCAGTAACCAAGAGACCCAGTACTTC
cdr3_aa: CASSNQETQYF

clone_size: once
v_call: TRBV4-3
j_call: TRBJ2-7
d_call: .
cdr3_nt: TGCGCCAGCAGCCCCGAGGGATTGAGGGACGAGCAGTACTTC
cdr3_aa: CASSPEGLRDEQYF

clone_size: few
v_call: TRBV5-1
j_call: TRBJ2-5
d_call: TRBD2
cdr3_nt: TGCGCCAGCAGCGAGGGACTAGCGGGAGGAGAGACCCAGTACTTC
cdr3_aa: CASSEGLAGGETQYF

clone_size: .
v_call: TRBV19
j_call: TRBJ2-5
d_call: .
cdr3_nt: TGTGCCAGTAAATTGATCGGGGCGGAGACCCAGTACTTC
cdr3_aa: CASKLIGAETQYF

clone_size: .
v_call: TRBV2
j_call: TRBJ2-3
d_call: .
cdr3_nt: TGTGCCAGCAAAGGCCAGCTCACAGATACGCAGTATTTT
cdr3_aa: CASKGQLTDTQYF

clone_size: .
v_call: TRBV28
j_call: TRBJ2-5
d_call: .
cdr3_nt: TGTGCCAGCAGTCGGACCACATTACGAGGGGAGACCCAGTACTTC
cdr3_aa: CASSRTTLRGETQYF

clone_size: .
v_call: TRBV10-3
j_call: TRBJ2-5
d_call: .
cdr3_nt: TGTGCCATCAGTGAGTCGGGGCAGTGGGAGACCCAGTACTTC
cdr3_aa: CAISESGQWETQYF

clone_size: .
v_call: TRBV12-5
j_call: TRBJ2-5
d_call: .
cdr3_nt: TGTGCTAGTGGTTACGGGGCAAACCAAGAGACCCAGTACTTC
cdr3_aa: CASGYGANQETQYF

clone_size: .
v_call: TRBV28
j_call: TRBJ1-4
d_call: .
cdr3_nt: TGTGCCAGCAGTTTCCGGGGGATCAATGAAAAACTGTTTTTT
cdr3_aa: CASSFRGINEKLFF

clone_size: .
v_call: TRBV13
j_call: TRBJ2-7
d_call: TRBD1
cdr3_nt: TGTGCCAGCAGCTTAGGGCAGGGGGAGTACGAGCAGTACTTC
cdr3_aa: CASSLGQGEYEQYF

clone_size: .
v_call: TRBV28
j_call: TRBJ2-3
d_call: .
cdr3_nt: TGTGCCACTCAGACCCCCGGGGTCACAGATACGCAGTATTTT
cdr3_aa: CATQTPGVTDTQYF

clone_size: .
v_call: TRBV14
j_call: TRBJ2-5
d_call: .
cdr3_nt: TGTGCCAGCAGCGGGCTTGGGGGTCAAAAGACCCAGTACTTC
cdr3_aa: CASSGLGGQKTQYF